These 26 T cell receptor beta chains originate from one sample sequenced in a study of T cell clonality in common variable immunodeficiency. The data were produced by immunoSEQ multiplex PCR, yet TCRdb's version contains in-frame clones alone and is incomplete. Observed in the sample are about 47,000 clones, none of them singletons. The sample comprised peripheral blood mononuclear cells. The receptors here all came from a person aged 18-69 years in good health.

This clone was detected many times. The read terminates 3 residues ahead of where the CDR3 ends, so the germline J gene completes it. The chain has TRBV7-8 and TRBJ1-1; TRBD1 agrees at 7 bases. Germline V gene sequence: CDR1 SGHVS, CDR2 FQNEAQ. This CDR3 is built from 15 residues. V was pared by 4 bases and J by 6 bases, with 11 bases of the junction left unmatched. The sequenced part of the CDR3 DNA is TGTGCCAGCAGCTATAGAAGACAGGGAAAGGCTGAA. This translates into CASSYRRQGKAE. The whole CDR3 reads CASSYRRQGKAEAFF.

This clone has ten or more counts. The CDR3 goes on 3 residues after the read ends, and that part is filled in from the germline J gene. The chain recombines TRBV5-1 with TRBJ1-3; D may be TRBD1 (6 bases). Deletions cut 5 bases from V and 0 bases from J, with 9 bases between. The CDR3 is 14 residues long. Germline CDR1 and CDR2: SGHRS and YFSETQ. The part of the CDR3 DNA that was read is TGCGCCAGCAGAGGGGGAAGCTCTGGAAACACC. Translation gives CASRGGSSGNT. The full CDR3 is CASRGGSSGNTIYF.

This clone was counted at least ten times. The observed sequence ends 3 residues before the CDR3 terminus, with the missing tail filled in from the germline J gene. J is TRBJ2-6 and V is TRBV20-1; D call uncertain. The ends were cut back, 6 bases at V and 0 bases at J, with 9 bases in the middle. The CDR3 is made up of 14 amino acids. CDR1 is DFQATT and CDR2 is SNEGSKA in the germline V gene (reference sequence). The CDR3 spells CSASDGSGANVLTF. The sequenced part of the CDR3 DNA is TGCAGTGCAAGCGACGGCTCTGGGGCCAACGTC.

This clone has at least ten counts. The observed sequence ends 3 residues before the CDR3 terminus, with the missing tail filled in from the germline J gene. The gene calls are TRBV7-9 and TRBJ2-7, with no clear D. The V end lost 5 bases, the J end lost 0 bases, and 8 bases lay between the germline ends. Germline loops: CDR1 SEHNR, CDR2 FQNEAQ (reference sequence). The CDR3 length is 13 residues. The covered CDR3 bases are TGTGCCAGCAGCGCGCCCCTCTCCTACGAG. Translated, it gives CASSAPLSYE. The entire CDR3 protein reads CASSAPLSYEQYF.

In this sample, this clone turned up many times. Read sequence stops 3 residues before the CDR3 end, and the germline J gene provides the missing end. V and J are TRBV11-3 and TRBJ2-3; D remains ambiguous. Germline loops: CDR1 SGHNT, CDR2 YENEEA. Trimming left V 1 base short and J 1 base short, with 6 bases between. The CDR3 length is 14 residues. CDR3 region: CASSLGERTDTQYF. The sequenced CDR3 bases are TGTGCCAGCAGCTTAGGCGAGCGCACAGATACG.

This clone has at least ten counts. The read ends 3 residues early relative to the CDR3; the germline J gene fills the gap. The rearrangement joins TRBV5-6 to TRBJ1-1; D is unclear. Trimming took off 0 bases at V and 0 bases at J, with 9 bases between the two ends. Germline CDR1 and CDR2: SGHDT and YYEEEE. The CDR3 is 15 amino acids. Partial CDR3 DNA: TGTGCCAGCAGCTTGGGCCAGGATATGAACACTGAA. This encodes CASSLGQDMNTE. The full CDR3 reads CASSLGQDMNTEAFF.

This clone was seen ten or more times. The DNA ends 3 residues before the CDR3 does, and the rest of the CDR3 is filled in from the germline J gene. The chain employs TRBV11-2 and TRBJ1-1; D not certain. The CDR3 length is 15 residues. Germline V gene data show CDR1 as SGHAT and CDR2 as FQNNGV. Trimming cost V 1 base and J 0 bases, with 9 bases left between them. This CDR3 reads CASSLVMGLNTEAFF. Partial CDR3 DNA: TGTGCCAGCAGCTTAGTGATGGGCCTGAACACTGAA. Combining the CDR3 with reference TRBV11-2 and TRBJ1-1 gives the whole variable domain EAGVAQSPRYKIIEKRQSVAFWCNPISGHATLYWYQQILGQGPKLLIQFQNNGVVDDSQLPKDRFSAERLKGVDSTLKIQPAKLEDSAVYLCASSLVMGLNTEAFFGQGTRLTVV.

This clone was seen many times. The CDR3 end lies 3 residues beyond the end of the read and is filled in from the germline J gene. This rearrangement joins TRBV7-6 to TRBJ2-7, with a weak D call TRBD2 (5 bases). Trimming took 0 bases from V and 3 from J, leaving 12 bases between them. From germline, CDR1 is SGHVS and CDR2 FNYEAQ. The CDR3 totals 15 residues. The DNA read from the CDR3 is TGTGCCAGCAGCTTAGCTAGCGCGATGCACTACGAG. Its protein product is CASSLASAMHYE. In full, the CDR3 is CASSLASAMHYEQYF.

This clone was counted at least ten times. Read data end 3 residues before the CDR3 end; the end is taken from the germline J gene. The V and J genes are TRBV13 and TRBJ1-3, with TRBD1 matching over 11 bases. Trimming cost V 8 bases and J 4 bases; bases outside gene matches: 10. Germline V gives CDR1 PRHDT, CDR2 FYEKMQ (reference sequence). This CDR3 has 16 amino acids. CDR3 sequence: CASLPLGQGAGNTIYF. CDR3 bases read: TGTGCCAGCCTCCCCCTAGGACAGGGGGCCGGAAACACC.

This clone was observed many times. Coverage ceases 3 residues before the CDR3 finishes, and the germline J gene fills in the end. The rearrangement links TRBV5-5 to TRBJ2-7, with 10 nucleotides matching TRBD2. CDR3 size: 15 residues. With V trimmed by 0 bases and J by 5 bases, 5 bases remained unmatched. Germline V gene data show CDR1 as SGHKS and CDR2 as YYEKEE (reference sequence). CDR3 in amino acids: CASSLDPSGGNEQYF. The DNA read from the CDR3 is TGTGCCAGCAGCTTGGATCCTAGCGGGGGAAACGAG.

This clone was counted many times. The CDR3 end falls 3 residues outside the read, so it is completed with the germline J gene. The rearrangement joins TRBV28 to TRBJ2-2; D perhaps matches TRBD1 (6 bases). CDR1 MDHEN and CDR2 SYDVKM come from the germline V gene. The CDR3 runs 17 residues. The V gene lost 9 bases and the J gene lost 0 bases, with 20 bases spanning the gap. CDR3 DNA (partial): TGTGCCAGTCTAAAGCGACAGGTCCTTCCGAACACCGGGGAG. Translating gives CASLKRQVLPNTGE. In full, the CDR3 reads CASLKRQVLPNTGELFF.

This clone was counted many times. From the germline J gene comes the end of the CDR3, since the read stops 3 residues before it. The V gene is TRBV9, the J gene TRBJ2-1; TRBD1 matches 8 bases. Germline V lookup: CDR1 SGDLS, CDR2 YYNGEE. The CDR3 has 16 residues. Trimming at V came to 4 bases and at J to 4 bases, leaving 10 bases not matched to a gene. The CDR3 sequence is CASSPQAGGRYNEQFF. The sequenced part of the CDR3 DNA is TGTGCCAGCAGCCCCCAAGCAGGGGGCAGATACAATGAG. Full variable domain (rest looked up from reference TRBV9 and TRBJ2-1): DSGVTQTPKHLITATGQRVTLRCSPRSGDLSVYWYQQSLDQGLQFLIQYYNGEERAKGNILERFSAQQFPDLHSELNLSSLELGDSALYFCASSPQAGGRYNEQFFGPGTRLTVL.

This clone was counted ten times or more. The read falls 3 residues short of the CDR3 end, and the missing part is taken from the germline J gene. This sequence joins TRBV6-2 or TRBV6-3 and TRBJ2-1; 11 nucleotides align to TRBD1. The CDR3 has 15 residues. Trimming took 4 bases from V and 3 from J; bases not matched to a gene: 2. Germline V CDR1 and CDR2: MNHEY, SVGEGT. The sequenced CDR3 bases are TGTGCCAGCAGTTCGGGACAGGGGGGCTACAATGAG. Translation: CASSSGQGGYNE. The entire CDR3 is CASSSGQGGYNEQFF.

In this sample, this clone turned up many times. Read sequence stops 3 residues before the CDR3 end, and the germline J gene provides the missing end. The rearrangement joins TRBV2 to TRBJ2-1; 9 nucleotides align to TRBD1. The CDR3 spans 15 residues. Germline-derived CDR1 and CDR2 are SNHLY and FYNNEI. V dropped 7 bases and J dropped 4; count of bases not matched to a gene: 8. The CDR3 loop is CASILVTGGYNEQFF. The sequenced part of the CDR3 DNA is TGTGCCAGCATATTGGTGACAGGGGGATACAATGAG.

The sample holds many counts of this clone. The read ends 3 residues before the CDR3 terminus; that terminus is restored from the germline J gene. V is TRBV19 and J is TRBJ2-2; no definite D call. The CDR3 sequence is 15 residues long. V was trimmed by 3 bases and J by 8 bases, leaving 16 bases between them. Germline V lookup: CDR1 LNHDA, CDR2 SQIVND (reference sequence). The CDR3 here is CASSIQAFSRGELFF. The part of the CDR3 DNA that was read is TGTGCCAGTAGTATTCAGGCCTTCTCAAGGGGGGAG.

The table lists this clone with many counts. The read finishes 3 residues shy of the CDR3 end, and the germline J gene is used to complete it. The chain is built from TRBV6-4 and TRBJ1-5, with D hard to call. From germline, CDR1 is MRHNA and CDR2 SNTAGT. The V end lost 6 bases, the J end lost 3 bases, and 15 bases lay between the germline ends. CDR3 length equals 15 residues. This CDR3 reads CASRWQGSPNQPQHF. Incomplete CDR3 DNA: TGTGCCAGCAGGTGGCAAGGTTCTCCCAATCAGCCC.

This clone occurred many times. The read terminates 3 residues before the CDR3 end, so the remaining end is supplied by the germline J gene. This sequence joins TRBV28 and TRBJ2-2; TRBD2 aligns across 8 bases. This CDR3 is 14 amino acids long. The V and J ends lost 3 bases and 6 bases, in that order; junction bases with no gene match: 3. Germline V gene sequence: CDR1 MDHEN, CDR2 SYDVKM. The sequenced part of the CDR3 DNA is TGTGCCAGCAGTTTGCCGGGACTAGCCGGGGAG. Its translation: CASSLPGLAGE. The whole CDR3 reads CASSLPGLAGELFF.

This clone was seen repeatedly, ten times or more. The read terminates 3 residues ahead of where the CDR3 ends, so the germline J gene completes it. The genes are TRBV27 and TRBJ2-3; 11 positions agree with TRBD2. The CDR3 sequence is 19 residues long. V was pared by 4 bases and J by 2 bases, with 14 bases of the junction left unmatched. Germline loops: CDR1 MNHEY, CDR2 SMNVEV (reference sequence). The part of the CDR3 DNA that was read is TGTGCCAGCAGTTATCAGGTAGCGGGGGGGCCTGCCCTCACAGATACG. It translates to CASSYQVAGGPALTDT. The entire CDR3 reads CASSYQVAGGPALTDTQYF.

This clone was counted at least ten times. The CDR3 extends 3 residues past the end of the read, so its final part is completed from the germline J gene. J is TRBJ2-5 and V is TRBV14, with D possibly matching TRBD1 (5 bases). Trimming cost V 2 bases and J 2 bases, with 18 bases left between them. This CDR3 region has 17 residues. In germline, CDR1 is SGHDN, CDR2 FVKESK. CDR3 sequence: CASSQTRPQAAQETQYF. Incomplete CDR3 DNA: TGTGCCAGCAGCCAAACCCGGCCACAGGCGGCTCAAGAGACC.

This clone was seen many times. The read halts 3 residues ahead of the CDR3 end, with the missing end drawn from the germline J gene. The chain joins TRBV30 to TRBJ2-2; unclear D gene. Trimming took off 2 bases at V and 0 bases at J, with 4 bases between the two ends. CDR3 length equals 13 residues. Germline CDR1 is GTSNPN and CDR2 is SVGIG (reference sequence). CDR3 bases read: TGTGCCTGGAGTTTAGCGAACACCGGGGAG. Amino acids: CAWSLANTGE. The entire CDR3 sequence reads CAWSLANTGELFF.

This clone was counted ten times or more. The CDR3 DNA, read in part, is TGTGCCAGCAGGGACGACCAGGGGGCCGGCGTAAAAGAGACC. The encoded protein is CASRDDQGAGVKET. The full CDR3 protein reads CASRDDQGAGVKETQYF. This chain joins TRBV6-4 and TRBJ2-5; 8 nucleotides agree with TRBD1. The DNA ends 3 residues before the CDR3 does, and the rest of the CDR3 is filled in from the germline J gene. The germline CDR1 and CDR2 sequences are MRHNA and SNTAGT. The CDR3 is made up of 17 amino acids. After removal of 6 bases from V and 3 bases from J, the junction contained 15 bases not matched to a gene.

This clone was seen at least ten times. The CDR3: CASSLRASLGNEQFF. The covered CDR3 bases are TGTGCCAGCAGTTTAAGGGCTAGCCTAGGCAATGAG. The chain links TRBV27 to TRBJ2-1; perhaps TRBD2 as D (5 bases). The read ends 3 residues early relative to the CDR3; the germline J gene fills the gap. The CDR3 runs 15 residues. V was shortened by 2 bases and J by 6 bases, with 14 bases between the two germline ends. Germline CDR1 reads MNHEY; CDR2 reads SMNVEV (reference sequence).

This clone was recorded at least ten times. Read coverage stops 3 residues before the CDR3 terminus; the germline J gene supplies the remainder. This chain connects TRBV4-1 to TRBJ1-5; maybe TRBD1 (6 bases). This CDR3 contains 16 residues. Trimming shortened V by 1 base and J by 6 bases, and 16 bases separated the two germline ends. In germline, CDR1 is MGHRA, CDR2 YSYEKL. The CDR3 reads CASSQVYRAEGQPQHF. CDR3 DNA, as far as it was read: TGCGCCAGCAGCCAAGTCTACAGGGCGGAGGGTCAGCCC.

This clone has a count of ten or more. Read data end 3 residues before the CDR3 end; the end is taken from the germline J gene. The rearrangement joins TRBV6-1 to TRBJ2-7, with TRBD1 as a possible D gene (6 bases). The CDR3 contains 11 residues. Germline lookup yields CDR1 MNHNS and CDR2 SASEGT. V lost 4 bases and J lost 6, with 7 bases in between. The part of the CDR3 DNA that was read is TGTGCCAGCAGTGTAGGGGGCGAG. Protein product: CASSVGGE. The complete CDR3 sequence is CASSVGGEQYF.

This clone occurred many times. The read halts 3 residues ahead of the CDR3 end, with the missing end drawn from the germline J gene. The J gene is TRBJ2-7, the V gene TRBV7-9, with TRBD2 matching over 7 bases. Looked up from germline, CDR1 is SEHNR and CDR2 is FQNEAQ (reference sequence). V was pared by 2 bases and J by 4 bases, with 2 bases of the junction left unmatched. The CDR3 extends over 13 amino acids. CDR3 bases read: TGTGCCAGCAGCTTATCGGGGGGATACGAG. Amino acids: CASSLSGGYE. The full CDR3 protein is CASSLSGGYEQYF.

At least ten counts were recorded for this clone. The CDR3 end is not reached by the read, which stops 3 residues before it; the germline J gene fills it in. The V call is TRBV10-3, the J call TRBJ1-1; D is possibly TRBD1 (5 bases). The V and J ends lost 8 bases and 3 bases respectively, with 13 bases between them. CDR1 is ENHRY and CDR2 is SYGVKD in the germline V gene. The CDR3 extends over 13 amino acids. Partial CDR3 DNA: TGTGCCATCCGGGGGAGTCTGGACACTGAA. Translated, it gives CAIRGSLDTE. The CDR3, in full, reads CAIRGSLDTEAFF.